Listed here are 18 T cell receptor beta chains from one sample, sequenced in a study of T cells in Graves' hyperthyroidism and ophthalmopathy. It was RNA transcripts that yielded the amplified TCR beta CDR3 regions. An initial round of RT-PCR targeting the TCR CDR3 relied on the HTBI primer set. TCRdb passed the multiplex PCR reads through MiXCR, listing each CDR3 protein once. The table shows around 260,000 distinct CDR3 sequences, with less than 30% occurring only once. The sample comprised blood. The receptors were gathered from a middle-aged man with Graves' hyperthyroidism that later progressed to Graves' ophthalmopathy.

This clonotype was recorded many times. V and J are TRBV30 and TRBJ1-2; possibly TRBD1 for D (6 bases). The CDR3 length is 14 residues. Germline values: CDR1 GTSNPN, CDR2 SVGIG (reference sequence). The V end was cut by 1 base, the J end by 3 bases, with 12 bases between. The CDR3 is CAWSAYSGDYGYTF. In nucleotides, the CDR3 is TGTGCCTGGAGTGCATATTCAGGGGACTATGGCTACACCTTC.

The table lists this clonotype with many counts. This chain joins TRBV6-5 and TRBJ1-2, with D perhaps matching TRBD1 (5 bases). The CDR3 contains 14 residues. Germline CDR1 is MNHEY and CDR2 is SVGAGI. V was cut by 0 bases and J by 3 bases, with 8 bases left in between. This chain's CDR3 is CASSYSMGDYGYTF. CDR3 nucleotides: TGTGCCAGCAGTTACTCGATGGGGGACTATGGCTACACCTTC.

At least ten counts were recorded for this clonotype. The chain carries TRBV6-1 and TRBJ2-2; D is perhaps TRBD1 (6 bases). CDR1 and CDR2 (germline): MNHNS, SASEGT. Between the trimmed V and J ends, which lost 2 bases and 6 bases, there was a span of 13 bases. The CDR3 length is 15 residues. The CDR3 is CASSELQGWAGELFF. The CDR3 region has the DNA TGTGCCAGCAGTGAACTCCAGGGGTGGGCCGGGGAGCTGTTTTTT.

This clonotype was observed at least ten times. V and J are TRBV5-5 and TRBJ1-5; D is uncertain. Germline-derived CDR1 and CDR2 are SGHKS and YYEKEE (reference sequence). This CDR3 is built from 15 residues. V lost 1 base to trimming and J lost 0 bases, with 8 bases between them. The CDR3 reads CASSLLGSSNQPQHF. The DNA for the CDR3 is TGTGCCAGCAGCTTGTTGGGTAGTAGCAATCAGCCCCAGCATTTT.

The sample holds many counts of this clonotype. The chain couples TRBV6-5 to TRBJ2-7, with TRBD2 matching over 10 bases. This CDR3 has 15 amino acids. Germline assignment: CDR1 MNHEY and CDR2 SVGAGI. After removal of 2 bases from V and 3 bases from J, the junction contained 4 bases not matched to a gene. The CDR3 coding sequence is TGTGCCAGCAGTTACCGGACTAGCGGAAACTACGAGCAGTACTTC. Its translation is CASSYRTSGNYEQYF.

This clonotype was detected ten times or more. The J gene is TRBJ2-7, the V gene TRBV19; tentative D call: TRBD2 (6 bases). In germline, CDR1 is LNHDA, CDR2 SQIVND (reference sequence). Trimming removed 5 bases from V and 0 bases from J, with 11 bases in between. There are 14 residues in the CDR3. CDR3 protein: CASSLHGSSYEQYF. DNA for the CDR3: TGTGCCAGTAGTCTGCACGGGAGCTCCTACGAGCAGTACTTC.

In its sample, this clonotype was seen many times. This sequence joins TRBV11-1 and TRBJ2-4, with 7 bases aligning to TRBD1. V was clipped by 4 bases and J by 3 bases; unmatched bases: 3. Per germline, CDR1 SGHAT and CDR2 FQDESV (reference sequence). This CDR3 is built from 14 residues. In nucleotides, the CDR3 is TGTGCCAGCAGCTCCCGGACAGGCAAAAACATTCAGTACTTC. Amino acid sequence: CASSSRTGKNIQYF.

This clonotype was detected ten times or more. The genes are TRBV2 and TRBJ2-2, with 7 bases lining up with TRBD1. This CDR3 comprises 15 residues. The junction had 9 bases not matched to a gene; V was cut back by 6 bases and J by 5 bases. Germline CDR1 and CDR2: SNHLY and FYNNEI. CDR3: CASRAPGQKTGELFF. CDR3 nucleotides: TGTGCCAGCAGGGCCCCGGGACAGAAGACCGGGGAGCTGTTTTTT.

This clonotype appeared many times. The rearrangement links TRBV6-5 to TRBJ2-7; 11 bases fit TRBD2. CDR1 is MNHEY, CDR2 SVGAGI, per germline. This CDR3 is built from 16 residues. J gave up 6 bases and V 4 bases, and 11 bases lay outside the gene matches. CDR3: CASSSLSGRAESEQYF. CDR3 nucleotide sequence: TGTGCCAGCAGTTCCCTTAGCGGGAGGGCCGAAAGCGAGCAGTACTTC.

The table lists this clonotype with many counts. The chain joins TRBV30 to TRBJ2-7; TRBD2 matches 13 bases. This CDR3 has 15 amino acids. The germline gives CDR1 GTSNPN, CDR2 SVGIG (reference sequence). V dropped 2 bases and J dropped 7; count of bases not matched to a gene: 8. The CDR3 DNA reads TGTGCCTGGAGTAGGACTAGCGGGAGAACTGGGGAGCAGTACTTC. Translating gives CAWSRTSGRTGEQYF.

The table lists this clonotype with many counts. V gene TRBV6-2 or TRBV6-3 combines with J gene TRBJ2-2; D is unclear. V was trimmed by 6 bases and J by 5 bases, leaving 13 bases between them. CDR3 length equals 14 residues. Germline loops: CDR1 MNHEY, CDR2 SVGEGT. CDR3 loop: CASRSVKETGELFF. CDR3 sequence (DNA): TGTGCCAGCAGGTCCGTAAAGGAGACCGGGGAGCTGTTTTTT.

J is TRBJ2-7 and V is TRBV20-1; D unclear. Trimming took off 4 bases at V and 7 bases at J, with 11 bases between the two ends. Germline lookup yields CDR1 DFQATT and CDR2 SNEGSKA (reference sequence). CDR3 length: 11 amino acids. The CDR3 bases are TGCAGTGCTAAGGGCGAGGTAGAGCAGTACTTC. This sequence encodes CSAKGEVEQYF.

This CDR3 reads CSANPGTYNSPLHF. CDR3 nucleotide sequence: TGCAGTGCTAACCCCGGGACCTATAATTCACCCCTCCACTTT. This rearrangement joins TRBV20-1 to TRBJ1-6; D remains ambiguous. Germline CDR1 is DFQATT and CDR2 is SNEGSKA (reference sequence). The CDR3 totals 14 residues. V lost 4 bases to trimming and J lost 2 bases, with 9 bases between them.

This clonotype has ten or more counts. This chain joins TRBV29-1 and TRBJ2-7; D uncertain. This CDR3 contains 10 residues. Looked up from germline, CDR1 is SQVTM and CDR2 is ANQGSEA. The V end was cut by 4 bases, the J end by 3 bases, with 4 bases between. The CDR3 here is CSVGNYEQYF. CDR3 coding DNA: TGCAGCGTTGGGAACTACGAGCAGTACTTC.

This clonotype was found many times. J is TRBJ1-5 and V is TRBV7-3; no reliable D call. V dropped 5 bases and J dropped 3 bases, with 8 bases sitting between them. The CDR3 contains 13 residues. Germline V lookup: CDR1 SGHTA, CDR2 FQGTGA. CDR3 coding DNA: TGTGCCAGCAGCGGCCAGACCAATCAGCCCCAGCATTTT. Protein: CASSGQTNQPQHF. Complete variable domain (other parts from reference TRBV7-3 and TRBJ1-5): GAGVSQTPSNKVTEKGKYVELRCDPISGHTALYWYRQSLGQGPEFLIYFQGTGAADDSGLPNDRFFAVRPEGSVSTLKIQRTERGDSAVYLCASSGQTNQPQHFGDGTRLSIL.

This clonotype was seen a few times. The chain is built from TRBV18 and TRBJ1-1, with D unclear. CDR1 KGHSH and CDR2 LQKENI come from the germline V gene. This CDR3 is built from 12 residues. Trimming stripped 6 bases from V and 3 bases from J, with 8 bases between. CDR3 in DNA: TGTGCCAGCTCGCCGACGGACACTGAAGCTTTCTTT. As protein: CASSPTDTEAFF.

CDR3 nucleotide sequence: TGCAGTGCTAGAACAGGGGAGGGTTCACCCCTCCACTTT. As protein: CSARTGEGSPLHF. This sequence joins TRBV20-1 and TRBJ1-6; 7 bases are a match to TRBD1. The germline V gene encodes CDR1 DFQATT and CDR2 SNEGSKA (reference sequence). The CDR3 sequence is 13 residues long. Trimming removed 2 bases from V and 9 bases from J; junction bases left unmatched: 4.

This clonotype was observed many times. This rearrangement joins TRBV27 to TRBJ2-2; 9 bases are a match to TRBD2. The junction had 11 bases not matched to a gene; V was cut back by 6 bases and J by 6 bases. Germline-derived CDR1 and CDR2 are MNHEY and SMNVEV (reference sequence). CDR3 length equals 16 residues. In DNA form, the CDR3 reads TGTGCCAGCAGATGGGGGGGTAGCGGGAGTGCCGGGGAGCTGTTTTTT. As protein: CASRWGGSGSAGELFF.